These 23 T cell receptor beta chains came from one sample sequenced in a study of graft-versus-host responses after intestinal transplantation. Measured with immunoSEQ multiplex PCR; TCRdb has only the in-frame clones, and not every one. The repertoire holds 84,000 or so clones, 85% to 95% seen once, with 1.1% in the top ten. These receptors are not linked to any known antigen. The specimen comprised unstimulated CD8+ T cells sorted from spleen or lymph node cells, sampled before transplant. The receptors shown here come from a human donor who was the organ donor for an intestinal transplant.

The chain employs TRBV19 and TRBJ2-5; D is perhaps TRBD1 (5 bases). Gene TRBJ2-7 matches the end of the DNA better, so the J call may be wrong. This CDR3 has 13 residues. Germline V gene data show CDR1 as LNHDA and CDR2 as SQIVND (reference sequence). The CDR3 region has the DNA TGTGCCAGAAGGAGACAGTTGAGCTACGAGCAGTACTTC. Amino acid sequence: CARRRQLSYEQYF.

The rearrangement uses TRBV9 and TRBJ2-7, with 12 positions matching TRBD2. Germline V CDR1 and CDR2: SGDLS, YYNGEE. J lost 6 bases, V lost 3 bases, and 4 bases had no gene match. The CDR3 covers 14 residues. As DNA, the CDR3 is TGTGCCAGCAGCGCAGGGACTAGCGGGCGCGAGCAGTACTTC. Protein sequence: CASSAGTSGREQYF.

The chain recombines TRBV7-2 with TRBJ2-7, with unresolved D. CDR3 length: 14 residues. V was shortened by 3 bases and J by 0 bases, with 9 bases between the two germline ends. Germline CDR1 and CDR2: SGHTA and FQGNSA. CDR3 amino acids: CASSFTGSSYEQYF. The CDR3 DNA reads TGTGCCAGCAGCTTTACCGGGTCCTCCTACGAGCAGTACTTC.

The chain uses TRBV29-1 and TRBJ1-1; tentative D call: TRBD1 (5 bases). Germline V gene lookup returns CDR1 SQVTM and CDR2 ANQGSEA. The V gene lost 4 bases and the J gene lost 10 bases, with 16 bases spanning the gap. CDR3 length: 12 residues. In DNA form, the CDR3 reads TGCAGCGTTGGGGTTCGGGCAGGGCGAGCTTTCTTT. Amino acids: CSVGVRAGRAFF.

This clone showed up just a few times. The CDR3 region has the DNA TGTGCCAGCACCCTCGGACTAGCGGGAGCTAACTACTTC. Translated: CASTLGLAGANYF. This chain uses TRBV5-6 with TRBJ2-7, with 13 positions matching TRBD2. Germline CDR1 reads SGHDT; CDR2 reads YYEEEE. The CDR3 is 13 residues long. After removal of 6 bases from V and 13 bases from J, the junction contained 10 bases not matched to a gene.

The V call is TRBV18, the J call TRBJ2-2, with 10 bases matching TRBD2. Germline CDR1 reads KGHSH; CDR2 reads LQKENI. The CDR3 consists of 17 residues. J gave up 5 bases and V 6 bases, and 12 bases lay outside the gene matches. CDR3 sequence reads: CASSPFIWTSGTGELFF. The CDR3 DNA follows: TGTGCCAGCTCCCCCTTTATATGGACTAGCGGAACCGGGGAGCTGTTTTTT.

This sequence joins TRBV2 and TRBJ1-2, with D possibly being TRBD1 (6 bases). The V gene lost 4 bases and the J gene lost 5 bases, with 14 bases spanning the gap. CDR3 length: 14 residues. CDR1 is SNHLY, CDR2 FYNNEI, per germline. The CDR3 DNA follows: TGTGCCAGCAGTGTGTCGGGACACCTATATGGCTACACCTTC. It specifies CASSVSGHLYGYTF.

This chain links TRBV5-1 with TRBJ2-7, with a tentative D call TRBD1 (5 bases). The V gene's germline CDR1 is SGHRS and CDR2 YFSETQ. The CDR3 spans 16 residues. V was trimmed by 2 bases and J by 0 bases, leaving 15 bases between them. CDR3 in DNA: TGCGCCAGCAGCTTTTACCCAGGGCGAAGCTCCTACGAGCAGTACTTC. It specifies CASSFYPGRSSYEQYF.

This clone has just one count. This sequence joins TRBV5-8 and TRBJ2-1; 14 nucleotides line up with TRBD2. The CDR3 length is 17 residues. V lost 4 bases, J lost 6 bases, and 9 bases stayed unmatched. The germline CDR1 and CDR2 sequences are SGHTS and YDEGEE. CDR3 in amino acids: CASSNAGTSGGGNEQFF. CDR3 nucleotide sequence: TGTGCCAGCAGCAACGCCGGGACTAGCGGGGGTGGCAATGAGCAGTTCTTC.

This chain links TRBV4-3 with TRBJ2-2; tentatively, D is TRBD2 (6 bases). The V and J ends lost 0 bases and 4 bases respectively, with 12 bases between them. CDR1 is LGHNA and CDR2 is YSLEER in the germline V gene. The length of the CDR3 is 16 residues. CDR3 in DNA: TGCGCCAGCAGCCAAGATAGCGGATTCCCCACCGGGGAGCTGTTTTTT. This gives the protein CASSQDSGFPTGELFF.

The CDR3 loop reads CAISDRDSFLQPQHF. The CDR3 DNA is TGTGCCATCAGTGACAGGGACTCTTTTCTTCAGCCCCAGCATTTT. The chain carries TRBV10-3 and TRBJ1-5; maybe TRBD1 (5 bases). V lost 3 bases and J lost 6, with 15 bases in between. This CDR3 region has 15 residues. Per the germline V gene, CDR1 is ENHRY and CDR2 is SYGVKD.

This chain connects TRBV2 to TRBJ2-7, with D possibly matching TRBD2 (6 bases). Germline CDR1 reads SNHLY; CDR2 reads FYNNEI. There are 15 residues in the CDR3. Trimming took 6 bases from V and 4 from J, leaving 19 bases between them. This chain's CDR3 is CASSQGRGLLYEQYF. In DNA, the CDR3 is TGTGCCAGCAGCCAAGGCCGGGGACTTTTATACGAGCAGTACTTC.

The J gene is TRBJ1-2, the V gene TRBV6-5, with 7 positions matching TRBD1. V was pared by 6 bases and J by 8 bases, with 6 bases of the junction left unmatched. The CDR3 is 12 amino acids. CDR1 MNHEY and CDR2 SVGAGI come from the germline V gene. The CDR3 loop is CASRQQGSGYTF. The CDR3 DNA follows: TGTGCCAGCAGACAACAGGGGAGCGGCTACACCTTC.

The chain joins TRBV5-4 to TRBJ2-3; TRBD2 aligns across 15 bases. The CDR3 is 17 residues long. With V trimmed by 0 bases and J by 1 base, 0 bases remained unmatched. Germline V gene lookup returns CDR1 SGHNT and CDR2 YYREEE (reference sequence). CDR3: CASSLGTSGRGTDTQYF. In DNA, the CDR3 is TGTGCCAGCAGCTTGGGGACTAGCGGGAGGGGCACAGATACGCAGTATTTT.

CDR3 protein: CASSLMESGSLVEQYF. CDR3 nucleotides: TGTGCCAGCAGCTTAATGGAAAGCGGATCTCTGGTCGAGCAGTACTTC. The rearrangement uses TRBV13 and TRBJ2-7; D is possibly TRBD2 (5 bases). This CDR3 is built from 16 residues. Trimming removed 2 bases at V and 6 bases at J, with 20 bases between. Germline V gives CDR1 PRHDT, CDR2 FYEKMQ (reference sequence).

This chain joins TRBV13 and TRBJ2-5; tentatively, D is TRBD2 (6 bases). The end of the DNA fits TRBJ2-7 better, so the J call may be wrong. Germline CDR1 PRHDT, CDR2 FYEKMQ (reference sequence). This CDR3 is built from 12 residues. The CDR3 sequence: CASSAGPYEQYF. DNA of the CDR3: TGTGCCAGCAGCGCGGGACCGTACGAGCAGTACTTC.

This rearrangement joins TRBV19 to TRBJ1-1; a possible D gene is TRBD1 (5 bases). Germline V gene sequence: CDR1 LNHDA, CDR2 SQIVND (reference sequence). Trimming pared 6 bases from V and 11 bases from J, leaving 13 bases between. This CDR3 has 11 amino acids. CDR3 sequence reads: CASSVAGGAFF. The CDR3 DNA follows: TGTGCCAGTAGCGTAGCGGGGGGGGCTTTCTTT.

The rearrangement uses TRBV20-1 and TRBJ1-4; D is unresolved. CDR1 DFQATT and CDR2 SNEGSKA come from the germline V gene (reference sequence). The CDR3 is 11 amino acids. V shed 2 bases and J shed 14 bases, with 12 bases lying between them. This CDR3 reads CSARSGGSLFF. The CDR3, as DNA: TGCAGTGCTAGATCCGGAGGGAGTCTGTTTTTT.

V and J are TRBV7-9 and TRBJ2-1, with TRBD1 as a possible D gene (5 bases). Trimming left V 1 base short and J 3 bases short, with 7 bases between. Per germline, CDR1 SEHNR and CDR2 FQNEAQ (reference sequence). The CDR3 extends over 14 amino acids. The CDR3 here is CASSLGGSYNEQFF. The CDR3 bases are TGTGCCAGCAGCTTAGGGGGCAGCTACAATGAGCAGTTCTTC.

The chain couples TRBV7-9 to TRBJ1-6; 9 nucleotides line up with TRBD1. The V and J ends lost 5 bases and 10 bases, in that order; junction bases with no gene match: 9. CDR3 length: 15 amino acids. The V gene's germline CDR1 is SEHNR and CDR2 FQNEAQ (reference sequence). The CDR3: CASSAPQGAGSPLHF. The CDR3 bases are TGTGCCAGCAGCGCCCCACAGGGGGCCGGGTCACCCCTCCACTTT.

The rearrangement uses TRBV7-9 and TRBJ2-1; D may be TRBD2 (5 bases). V was shortened by 7 bases and J by 15 bases, with 10 bases between the two germline ends. The CDR3 loop spans 9 amino acids. The germline V gene has CDR1 SEHNR and CDR2 FQNEAQ (reference sequence). CDR3 in amino acids: CASTSEGFF. In DNA form, the CDR3 reads TGTGCCAGCACCTCCGAGGGGTTCTTC. The full variable domain, rest sourced from reference TRBV7-9 and TRBJ2-1, is DTGVSQNPRHKITKRGQNVTFRCDPISEHNRLYWYRQTLGQGPEFLTYFQNEAQLEKSRLLSDRFSAERPKGSFSTLEIQRTEQGDSAMYLCASTSEGFFGPGTRLTVL.

The chain joins TRBV19 to TRBJ1-5; D is possibly TRBD1 (5 bases). This CDR3 contains 14 residues. Germline assignment: CDR1 LNHDA and CDR2 SQIVND (reference sequence). V lost 7 bases, J lost 4 bases, and 14 bases lay in between. CDR3 in DNA: TGTGCCAGTACCCGGGGGACTGGGAATCAGCCCCAGCATTTT. Protein: CASTRGTGNQPQHF.

The chain is built from TRBV5-4 and TRBJ2-1; D might be TRBD2 (6 bases). Germline-derived CDR1 and CDR2 are SGHNT and YYREEE (reference sequence). Trimming stripped 4 bases from V and 0 bases from J, with 11 bases between. The CDR3 runs to 15 residues. The chain's CDR3 is CASSDLTSSYNEQFF. The CDR3 nucleotides read TGTGCCAGCAGCGACCTGACTAGCTCCTACAATGAGCAGTTCTTC.